This TCR beta chain was captured in a study of blood T cell repertoires in COVID-19 (dated by TCRdb to 2020 to 2022). Some background on the complete study: Samples covering the acute and convalescent phases of COVID-19 were provided by collaborators in the United States, Italy and Spain. The repertoires were made available in a free public database intended to serve as a resource for research on the immune response to SARS-CoV-2. Subjects who had been exposed to COVID-19, were actively infected with it, or had recovered from it provided the deeply sampled blood TCRbeta repertoires that made up the dataset. Sample metadata almost always included a de-identified subject ID, COVID-19 status, age in years and sex. The prospective study material was composed of cDNA or gDNA derived from T cells, B-cell-depleted T cells, or PBMCs. Where available, HLA class I and class II types were taken from metadata supplied by the sample provider and were not determined by assay-based typing. Samples were obtained from the ongoing ImmuneRACE study (first 160 participants) and from over a thousand subjects provided by 6 global collaborators. Points the paper makes about the study in general: How much clinical and demographic metadata was included differed by source and by participant, and the metadata was provided uncurated.

Concerning this clone: The antigen this receptor binds is unknown. Base qualities are not at hand, and no much larger clone is one base apart.

Participants in the prospective study were enrolled through a virtual design, were aged roughly 18 to 90 years, and lived in about two dozen United States geographic areas. Cohort assignment in the prospective study relied on participant-reported clinical history from a screening survey and a study questionnaire. Exposed participants were defined as having been in contact with someone with a PCR-confirmed or clinician-diagnosed COVID-19 case within 2 weeks of study entry. Each participant in the prospective study had whole blood, serum and a nasopharyngeal or oropharyngeal swab collected by mobile phlebotomists. Additional blood draws and questionnaires over a 2-month period could optionally be provided by prospective study participants. Blood samples from the prospective study were shipped frozen or at room temperature prior to DNA extraction. The germline V gene encodes CDR1 MNHEY and CDR2 SVGAGI. The CDR3 spans 14 residues, from the cysteine through the phenylalanine. The entry retains the CDR3 DNA only, 42 bases that are in frame from base 1. Relative to germline, V is 5 bases shorter and J is 3 bases shorter, with 13 bases between their ends.

TCRbeta CDR3 regions were amplified from genomic DNA using the immunoSEQ Assay, a bias-controlled multiplex PCR. For the original study's pipeline: The number of nucleated cells in each sample was estimated by amplification of reference gene primers within the assay. To quantify the absolute abundance of each unique TCRbeta CDR3 rearrangement, sequence reads were collapsed and filtered. For each sample, productive Simpson clonality was calculated as the square root of Simpson's diversity index across productive rearrangements. TCRdb carries this immuneACCESS record with in-frame sequences only. Its versions omit some clonotypes, under half of them owing to an unresolved V gene in the studies checked, with the rest unexplained. The V and J calls and clone size come from that table; D and trimming were worked out from the DNA. This sample gives under 250,000 clones in total; about four fifths of them show up just once. The leading ten clones occupy approximately 4.9% of the sample.

Sequencing used PBMCs or T cells enriched from blood (not recorded which). This sequence was found in a woman aged 50 to 60 who had been exposed to COVID-19. The V and J genes are TRBV6-5 and TRBJ1-1; the D segment could be TRBD1, given 5 matching bases. The CDR3 has the sequence CASSTVWGDTEAFF. The DNA reads as follows: TGTGCCAGCAGTACCGTTTGGGGGGACACTGAAGCTTTCTTT.